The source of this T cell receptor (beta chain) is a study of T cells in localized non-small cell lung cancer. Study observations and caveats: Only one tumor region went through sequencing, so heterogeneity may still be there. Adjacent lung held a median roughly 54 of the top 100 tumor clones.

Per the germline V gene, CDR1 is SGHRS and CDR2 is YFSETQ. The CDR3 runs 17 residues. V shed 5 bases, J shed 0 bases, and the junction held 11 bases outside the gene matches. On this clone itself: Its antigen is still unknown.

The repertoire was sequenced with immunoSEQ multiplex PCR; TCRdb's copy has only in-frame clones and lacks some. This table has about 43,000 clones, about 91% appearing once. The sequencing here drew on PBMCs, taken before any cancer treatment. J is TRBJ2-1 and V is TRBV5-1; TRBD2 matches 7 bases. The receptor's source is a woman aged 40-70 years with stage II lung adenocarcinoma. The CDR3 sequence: CASSFGLVLGSYNEQFF. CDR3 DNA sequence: TGCGCCAGCAGTTTCGGACTAGTCCTGGGCTCCTACAATGAGCAGTTCTTC.